This T cell receptor (beta chain) was sequenced for a study of blood T cells in healthy people across ages. A second PCR of about 7 to 12 cycles used a sample-barcoded 5' primer and a J-beta primer mix. Each CDR3 protein gets one entry after TCRdb re-called the 5' RACE reads with MiXCR. The table has nearly 800,000 distinct CDR3 sequences, more than 55% seen once. This CDR3 has 13 amino acids. Germline V gene sequence: CDR1 DFQATT, CDR2 SNEGSKA (reference sequence). V lost 2 bases, J lost 9 bases, and 14 bases lay in between. The sequencing sample was made of blood. The sequence came from a man aged 35 to 55 in good health. The chain joins TRBV20-1 to TRBJ1-5, with D uncertain. The chain's CDR3 is CSARRPSGSPQHF. CDR3 sequence (DNA): TGCAGTGCTAGACGACCTTCTGGATCGCCCCAGCATTTT.